This TCR beta chain was sequenced for a study of blood T cell repertoires in COVID-19. The wider study: Sites across the United States, Italy and Spain contributed samples from acute and convalescent COVID-19.

Many counts were recorded for this clone. The assay was immunoSEQ multiplex PCR, and TCRdb's table has in-frame clones only and misses some. The repertoire holds 200,000 to 250,000 clones, with about four fifths as singletons. The clonotype was recovered from a woman aged 25 to 45 who had recovered from COVID-19. Sequences were obtained from peripheral blood.

CDR3 in amino acids: CASSWGQGRVSNYGYTF. DNA for the CDR3: TGTGCCAGCAGTTGGGGACAGGGGAGGGTTTCTAACTATGGCTACACCTTC. The rearrangement links TRBV28 to TRBJ1-2; 10 nucleotides align to TRBD1. V lost 4 bases and J lost 0; bases outside the gene matches: 8. Germline V gene data show CDR1 as MDHEN and CDR2 as SYDVKM. CDR3 size: 17 residues.